A selection of T cell receptor beta chains follows, all from one sample in a study of CD8 T cells in Susac syndrome. One entry per CDR3 protein, called by TCRdb with MiXCR from the immunoSEQ multiplex PCR reads. This sample yields tens of thousands of distinct CDR3 sequences, of which roughly 94% are seen a single time; 0.2% to 0.3% belongs to the top ten. The material sequenced was CD8+ T cells from PBMCs. The receptors were gathered from a human donor in good health. CDR3s include the opening cysteine and the closing phenylalanine or tryptophan. D genes are given only for firm matches. The size entry is marked missing in some rows and otherwise reads once, few, many or a size class.

TRBJ2-3 - once TRBV11-1 TGTGCCAGCAGCCCTGACCCGTCTAACCTCGCCGGGTTGAGCACAGATACGCAGTATTTT CASSPDPSNLAGLSTDTQYF
TRBJ1-2 - - TRBV14 TGTGCCAGCAGCCAAGTTAGGCGGTACGGCTACACCTTC CASSQVRRYGYTF
TRBJ2-7 - - TRBV7-9 TGTGCCAGCAGGGGGAGCAGGGAATCCTCCTACGAGCAGTACTTC CASRGSRESSYEQYF
TRBJ2-3 - once TRBV7-9 TGTGCCAGCAGCCGGGGCTCAGATACGCAGTATTTT CASSRGSDTQYF
TRBJ2-2 - - TRBV4-1 TGCGCCAGCCGGCCCGGTGATGGCGGGGAGCTGTTTTTT CASRPGDGGELFF
TRBJ2-2 TRBD1 - TRBV29-1 TGCAGCGTCGGACAGGGGGTCTACACCGGGGAGCTGTTTTTT CSVGQGVYTGELFF
TRBJ2-5 - - TRBV4-1 TGCGCCAGCCAAGACCGACAAGAGACCCAGTACTTC CASQDRQETQYF
TRBJ2-7 - - TRBV4-3 TGCGCCAGCAGCCCCCGGCAGGGGTGGAACGAGCAGTACTTC CASSPRQGWNEQYF
TRBJ2-5 - - TRBV11-2 TGTGCCAGCAGCCCTTCCAGGGATTGGAAGGAGACCCAGTACTTC CASSPSRDWKETQYF
TRBJ2-7 - few TRBV4-1 TGCGCCAGCAGCCAAGGAGGAGAAGGCTACGAGCAGTACTTC CASSQGGEGYEQYF
TRBJ2-5 TRBD1 - TRBV4-1 TGCGCCAGCAGCTTTCGCCGGGACAGACAAGAGACCCAGTACTTC CASSFRRDRQETQYF
TRBJ2-1 TRBD2 - TRBV28 TGTGCCAGCAGGCCGCCTAGCGGTTACAATGAGCAGTTCTTC CASRPPSGYNEQFF
TRBJ2-1 - - TRBV29-1 TGCAGCGTTGAGGGGGCCGGGGATGAGCAGTTCTTC CSVEGAGDEQFF
TRBJ1-2 - - TRBV29-1 TGCAGCGTTGACGGGGCGTCCTATGGCTACACCTTC CSVDGASYGYTF
TRBJ1-5 TRBD1 - TRBV9 TGTGCCAGCAGCGTCGGGACAGCAGATCAGCCCCAGCATTTT CASSVGTADQPQHF
TRBJ1-3 - - TRBV13 TGTGCCAGCAGCTACGAAGAGGGTGGAAACACCATATATTTT CASSYEEGGNTIYF
TRBJ2-3 - - TRBV9 TGTGCCAGCAGCGTCGAAATGGATACGCAGTATTTT CASSVEMDTQYF
TRBJ2-1 - - TRBV4-1 TGCGCCAGCAGCCAAGAGCCCGGTAGCGGCTCCTACAATGAGCAGTTCTTC CASSQEPGSGSYNEQFF
TRBJ1-1 - - TRBV4-1 TGCGCCAGCAGCCAAATGAACACTGAAGCTTTCTTT CASSQMNTEAFF
TRBJ1-6 - - TRBV29-1 TGCAGCGTTGAGGGGGGGGATGATAATTCACCCCTCCACTTT CSVEGGDDNSPLHF
TRBJ2-7 - - TRBV9 TGTGCCAGCAGCTTGGGGGACGGGACCTACGAGCAGTACTTC CASSLGDGTYEQYF
TRBJ1-1 - once TRBV7-9 TGTGCCAGCAGCTCGACTCCCTCTGAAGCTTTCTTT CASSSTPSEAFF
TRBJ2-2 TRBD2 - TRBV27 TGTGCCAGCAGTCCCCTCCGGGGGGGACACACCGGGGAGCTGTTTTTT CASSPLRGGHTGELFF
TRBJ2-7 - - TRBV29-1 TGCAGCGTCCGTGAGGAGGGGCCCGACCCCTACGAGCAGTACTTC CSVREEGPDPYEQYF
TRBJ1-2 - - TRBV6-1 TGTGCCAGCAGTGAAAGGGAAGGGGAGGGGAGAGGCTACACCTTC CASSEREGEGRGYTF
TRBJ2-1 - - TRBV5-4 TGTGCCAGCAGCCCGCAGACAGGAATCTACAATGAGCAGTTCTTC CASSPQTGIYNEQFF
TRBJ1-2 TRBD1 - TRBV27 TGTGCCAGCAGTCCACCGGGACAGTGGTTTGGCTACACCTTC CASSPPGQWFGYTF
TRBJ1-5 - - TRBV5-8 TGTGCCAGCAGCTTGACCGACTTCAATCAGCCCCAGCATTTT CASSLTDFNQPQHF
TRBJ2-2 TRBD2 once TRBV7-9 TGTGCCAGCTGGCGACTAGCGGAGAACACCGGGGAGCTGTTTTTT CASWRLAENTGELFF
TRBJ2-3 TRBD2 - TRBV24-1 TGTGCCACCAGTGATTCGCGCGGGAGTAGTACAGATACGCAGTATTTT CATSDSRGSSTDTQYF
TRBJ2-7 - - TRBV11-2 TGTGCCAGCAGCGTATCGTCCCCCTACGAGCAGTACTTC CASSVSSPYEQYF
TRBJ1-1 TRBD1 - TRBV4-1 TGCGCCAGCAGCCATAGGACAGGGAACACTGAAGCTTTCTTT CASSHRTGNTEAFF